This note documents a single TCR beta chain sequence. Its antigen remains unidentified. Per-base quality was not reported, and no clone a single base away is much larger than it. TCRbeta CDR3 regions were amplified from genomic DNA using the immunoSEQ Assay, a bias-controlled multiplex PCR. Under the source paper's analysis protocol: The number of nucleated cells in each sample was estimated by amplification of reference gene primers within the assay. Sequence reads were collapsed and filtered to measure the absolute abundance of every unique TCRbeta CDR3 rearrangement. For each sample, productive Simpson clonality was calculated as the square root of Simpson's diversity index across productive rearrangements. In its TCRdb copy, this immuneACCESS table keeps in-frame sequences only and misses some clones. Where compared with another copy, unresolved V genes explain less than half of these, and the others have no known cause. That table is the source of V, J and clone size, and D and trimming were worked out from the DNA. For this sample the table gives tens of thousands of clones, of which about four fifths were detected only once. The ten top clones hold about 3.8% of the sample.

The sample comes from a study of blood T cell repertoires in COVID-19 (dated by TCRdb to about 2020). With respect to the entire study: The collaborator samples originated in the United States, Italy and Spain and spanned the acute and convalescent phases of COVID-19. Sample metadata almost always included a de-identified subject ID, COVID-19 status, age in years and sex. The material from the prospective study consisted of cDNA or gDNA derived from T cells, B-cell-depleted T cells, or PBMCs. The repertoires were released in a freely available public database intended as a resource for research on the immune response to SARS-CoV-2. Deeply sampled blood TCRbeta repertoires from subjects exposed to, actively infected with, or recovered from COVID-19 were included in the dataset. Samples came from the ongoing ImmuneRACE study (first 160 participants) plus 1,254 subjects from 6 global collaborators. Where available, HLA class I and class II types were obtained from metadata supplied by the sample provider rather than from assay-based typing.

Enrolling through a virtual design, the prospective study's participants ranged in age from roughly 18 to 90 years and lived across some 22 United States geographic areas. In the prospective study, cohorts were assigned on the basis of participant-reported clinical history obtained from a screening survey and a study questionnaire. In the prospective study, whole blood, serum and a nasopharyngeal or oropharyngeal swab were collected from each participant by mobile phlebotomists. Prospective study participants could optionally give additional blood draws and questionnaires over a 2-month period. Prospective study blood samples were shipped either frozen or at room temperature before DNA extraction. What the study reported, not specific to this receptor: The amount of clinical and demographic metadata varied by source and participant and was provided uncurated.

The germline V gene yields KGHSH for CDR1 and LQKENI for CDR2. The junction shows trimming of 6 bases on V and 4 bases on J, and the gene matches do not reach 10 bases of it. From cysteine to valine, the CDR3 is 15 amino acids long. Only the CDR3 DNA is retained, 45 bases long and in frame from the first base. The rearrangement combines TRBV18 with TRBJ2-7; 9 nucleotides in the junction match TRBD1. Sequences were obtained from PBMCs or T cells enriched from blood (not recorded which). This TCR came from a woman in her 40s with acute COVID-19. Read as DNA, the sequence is TGTGCCAGCTCGTACAGGGGGCGGTCGGGATACGAGCAGTACGTC. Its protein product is CASSYRGRSGYEQYV.